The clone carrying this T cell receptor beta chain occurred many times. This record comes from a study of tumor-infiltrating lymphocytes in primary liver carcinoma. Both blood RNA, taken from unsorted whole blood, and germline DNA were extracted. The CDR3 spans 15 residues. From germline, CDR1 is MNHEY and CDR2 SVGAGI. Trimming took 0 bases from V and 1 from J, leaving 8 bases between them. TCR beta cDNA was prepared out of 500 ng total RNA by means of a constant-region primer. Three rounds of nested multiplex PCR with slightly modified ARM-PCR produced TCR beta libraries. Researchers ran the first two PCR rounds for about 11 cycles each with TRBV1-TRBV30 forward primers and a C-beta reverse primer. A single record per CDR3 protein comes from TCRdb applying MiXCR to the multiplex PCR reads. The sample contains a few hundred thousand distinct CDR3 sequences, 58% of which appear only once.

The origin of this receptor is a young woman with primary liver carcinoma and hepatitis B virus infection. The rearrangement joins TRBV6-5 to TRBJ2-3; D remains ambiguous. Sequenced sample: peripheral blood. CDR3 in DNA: TGTGCCAGCAGTTACTCCCAAAGCGGCACAGATACGCAGTATTTT. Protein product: CASSYSQSGTDTQYF.